One sample yielded the 29 T cell receptor beta chains listed below, sequenced in a study of human T cells and chemical hapten exposure. TCRdb re-called the RACE reads with MiXCR, one entry per CDR3 protein. Among roughly 71,000 distinct CDR3 sequences listed, under 7.5% were seen once. As for time point: healthy volunteer bleed at 6 weeks. It was unfractionated whole blood from which total RNA was extracted. Sequencing was done on a sample of whole blood. These receptor sequences come from a female donor in good health. Some clones in this sample may be carry-over from other donors' samples.

This clonotype occurred many times. The chain links TRBV6-6 to TRBJ2-2; TRBD1 aligns across 11 bases. CDR3 length: 16 residues. The germline V gene encodes CDR1 MNHNY and CDR2 SVGAGI (reference sequence). V shed 5 bases, J shed 7 bases, and the junction held 9 bases outside the gene matches. The CDR3 sequence is CASSPRDRGAFGELFF. The CDR3 DNA reads TGTGCCAGCAGTCCCAGGGACAGGGGGGCCTTCGGGGAGCTGTTTTTT.

This clonotype was detected ten times or more. V is TRBV2 and J is TRBJ2-1; tentatively, D is TRBD1 (6 bases). The length of the CDR3 is 16 residues. V shed 4 bases and J shed 2 bases, with 15 bases lying between them. Germline values: CDR1 SNHLY, CDR2 FYNNEI. CDR3 protein: CASSGPDRQAYNEQFF. The CDR3 region has the DNA TGTGCCAGCAGTGGGCCCGACAGGCAGGCCTACAATGAGCAGTTCTTC.

There are a few counts of this clonotype. The V gene is TRBV20-1, the J gene TRBJ1-1; D gene ambiguous. The CDR3 extends over 14 amino acids. Germline V gene data show CDR1 as DFQATT and CDR2 as SNEGSKA (reference sequence). Trimming pared 4 bases from V and 0 bases from J, leaving 12 bases between. The CDR3 spells CSAKEGNMNTEAFF. The CDR3 nucleotides read TGCAGTGCTAAGGAAGGCAACATGAACACTGAAGCTTTCTTT.

The chain links TRBV19 to TRBJ1-5; no firm D call. CDR1 is LNHDA and CDR2 is SQIVND in the germline V gene (reference sequence). Trimming took off 1 base at V and 3 bases at J, with 10 bases between the two ends. This CDR3 comprises 15 residues. CDR3 amino acids: CASSIVPQDNQPQHF. Written as DNA, the CDR3 is TGTGCCAGTAGTATAGTGCCACAAGACAATCAGCCCCAGCATTTT.

This clonotype has a count of ten or more. V gene TRBV14 combines with J gene TRBJ2-1; 9 bases are shared with TRBD2. V gave up 0 bases and J gave up 7 bases; unmatched junction bases: 10. This CDR3 has 17 residues. Germline V gene data show CDR1 as SGHDN and CDR2 as FVKESK. The CDR3 loop reads CASSQDWWAGGLNEQFF. CDR3 nucleotides: TGTGCCAGCAGCCAAGATTGGTGGGCGGGAGGGCTAAATGAGCAGTTCTTC.

This clonotype was observed many times. The J gene is TRBJ1-1, the V gene TRBV7-9; 8 nucleotides match TRBD1. V lost 7 bases and J lost 4; bases outside the gene matches: 5. Germline-derived CDR1 and CDR2 are SEHNR and FQNEAQ (reference sequence). CDR3 length: 13 amino acids. In DNA form, the CDR3 reads TGTGCCAGCAACGGACAGGGATTCACTGAAGCTTTCTTT. Its translation is CASNGQGFTEAFF.

This clonotype occurred many times. The junction shows a germline mismatch at one end, possibly a read error. The chain employs TRBV12-3 or TRBV12-4 and TRBJ2-7, with TRBD2 matching 9 bases. CDR3 length: 14 residues. Here the CDR3 reads CASSIAGVGYEQYF. The CDR3 DNA is TGTGCCAGCAGTATAGCGGGAGTGGGCTACGAGCAGTACTTC.

Ten or more counts support this clonotype. This chain joins TRBV27 and TRBJ2-6; D ambiguous. V was pared by 4 bases and J by 0 bases, with 13 bases between. Germline CDR1 MNHEY, CDR2 SMNVEV (reference sequence). This CDR3 region has 17 residues. The CDR3 sequence is CASSSRNLPSGANVLTF. The CDR3, as DNA: TGTGCCAGCAGTTCTCGTAACCTGCCCTCTGGGGCCAACGTCCTGACTTTC.

The chain combines TRBV7-2 with TRBJ2-3; weak D call: TRBD2 (6 bases). Trimming left V 11 bases short and J 2 bases short, with 14 bases between. Germline V gives CDR1 SGHTA, CDR2 FQGNSA. This CDR3 is 13 amino acids long. The CDR3 bases are TGTGCCCTCCGGGAGACAAACACAGATACGCAGTATTTT. Protein sequence: CALRETNTDTQYF.

The chain is built from TRBV10-3 and TRBJ1-1, with TRBD1 matching over 9 bases. The trim removed 10 bases at V and 3 bases at J, leaving 3 bases unmatched. Germline V gene sequence: CDR1 ENHRY, CDR2 SYGVKD. CDR3 size: 12 residues. CDR3 sequence (DNA): TGTGCCACGACAGGGGGGGACACTGAAGCTTTCTTT. Its protein is CATTGGDTEAFF.

This clonotype was seen more than once but under ten times. The rearrangement links TRBV7-2 to TRBJ2-2; 8 nucleotides line up with TRBD2. Germline trimming cut 1 base from V and 3 bases from J; bases unmatched to any gene: 7. CDR1 SGHTA and CDR2 FQGNSA come from the germline V gene. CDR3 length: 17 residues. The CDR3 spells CASSLEAGVWDTGELFF. The CDR3 bases are TGTGCCAGCAGCTTAGAAGCGGGAGTTTGGGACACCGGGGAGCTGTTTTTT.

This clonotype was detected many times. This rearrangement joins TRBV12-3 or TRBV12-4 to TRBJ1-1; no reliable D call. V was cut by 6 bases and J by 5 bases, with 10 bases left in between. The CDR3 runs 12 residues. The CDR3 DNA is TGTGCCAGCAGCCTAACCCAGACTGAAGCTTTCTTT. The encoded protein is CASSLTQTEAFF.

This clonotype was seen only a few times. The V call is TRBV5-6, the J call TRBJ1-1; the D is unclear. Trimming removed 4 bases from V and 9 bases from J, with 16 bases in between. Germline lookup yields CDR1 SGHDT and CDR2 YYEEEE. The length of the CDR3 is 13 residues. CDR3 DNA: TGTGCCAGCAGCCGGGCCGGGATTATAAAAGCTTTCTTT. As protein: CASSRAGIIKAFF.

Ten or more counts support this clonotype. The gene calls are TRBV25-1 and TRBJ2-2; 8 bases agree with TRBD2. Germline V gene sequence: CDR1 MGHDK, CDR2 SYGVNS. V was pared by 6 bases and J by 6 bases, with 9 bases of the junction left unmatched. The length of the CDR3 is 15 residues. DNA of the CDR3: TGTGCCAGCAGGTTGGGTAGCGGGACGGCCGGGGAGCTGTTTTTT. Its translation: CASRLGSGTAGELFF.

This clonotype was picked up many times. CDR3 nucleotide sequence: TGTGCCAGCAGTCCCATCCCCCCGAGGGACAGGGGGCGCCGTGAAAAACTGTTTTTT. Residues: CASSPIPPRDRGRREKLFF. The rearrangement uses TRBV28 and TRBJ1-4; 12 bases fit TRBD1. This CDR3 has 19 amino acids. V was pared by 5 bases and J by 7 bases, with 17 bases of the junction left unmatched. Germline V gene data show CDR1 as MDHEN and CDR2 as SYDVKM.

V is TRBV20-1 and J is TRBJ2-1; the D gene is possibly TRBD2 (5 bases). Germline lookup yields CDR1 DFQATT and CDR2 SNEGSKA (reference sequence). The CDR3 covers 15 residues. V was cut by 3 bases and J by 7 bases, with 19 bases left in between. CDR3 in DNA: TGCAGTGCTAGCCCCCCGAGAAGCGGCGGGAATGAGCAGTTCTTC. It encodes CSASPPRSGGNEQFF.

This clonotype showed up just a few times. This sequence joins TRBV6-5 and TRBJ1-6; a weak D match, TRBD1 (5 bases). The CDR3 totals 15 residues. Germline V gives CDR1 MNHEY, CDR2 SVGAGI. V was trimmed by 0 bases and J by 10 bases, leaving 13 bases between them. The CDR3 reads CASSYSKGSESPLHF. As DNA, the CDR3 is TGTGCCAGCAGTTACTCGAAGGGGAGTGAGTCACCCCTCCACTTT.

Ten or more counts support this clonotype. V and J are TRBV28 and TRBJ1-5; 7 nucleotides match TRBD1. V gave up 8 bases and J gave up 2 bases; unmatched junction bases: 9. The CDR3 has 15 amino acids. The germline CDR1 and CDR2 sequences are MDHEN and SYDVKM. The CDR3 DNA reads as TGTGCCAGCGGCCAACCCGGACAGGGCAATCAGCCCCAGCATTTT. This gives the protein CASGQPGQGNQPQHF. The entire variable domain, with the rest obtained from reference TRBV28 and TRBJ1-5, is as follows: DVKVTQSSRYLVKRTGEKVFLECVQDMDHENMFWYRQDPGLGLRLIYFSYDVKMKEKGDIPEGYSVSREKKERFSLILESASTNQTSMYLCASGQPGQGNQPQHFGDGTRLSIL.

The sample holds many counts of this clonotype. V and J are TRBV20-1 and TRBJ2-1, with 14 bases lining up with TRBD2. CDR3 size: 14 residues. In germline, CDR1 is DFQATT, CDR2 SNEGSKA (reference sequence). Losses at the gene ends were 1 base for V and 9 bases for J; bases not matched to a gene: 2. The CDR3 DNA sequence: TGCAGTGCTAGAGGGGGACTAGCGGGAGCTGAGCAGTTCTTC. Protein: CSARGGLAGAEQFF.

A few counts support this clonotype. J is TRBJ2-1 and V is TRBV6-1; a possible D gene is TRBD2 (5 bases). Trimming took 0 bases from V and 6 from J, leaving 12 bases between them. The CDR3 is made up of 15 amino acids. In germline, CDR1 is MNHNS, CDR2 SASEGT. CDR3 amino acids: CASSEALLVVNEQFF. The CDR3 DNA follows: TGTGCCAGCAGTGAAGCGCTACTAGTCGTCAATGAGCAGTTCTTC.

The V gene is TRBV27, the J gene TRBJ2-5, with D perhaps matching TRBD1 (6 bases). CDR1 is MNHEY and CDR2 is SMNVEV in the germline V gene (reference sequence). This CDR3 comprises 14 residues. Trimming stripped 3 bases from V and 0 bases from J, with 8 bases between. The CDR3 bases are TGTGCCAGCAGTTTTAGGACAGACCAAGAGACCCAGTACTTC. Its translation: CASSFRTDQETQYF.

The chain is built from TRBV3-1 and TRBJ2-1; TRBD2 aligns across 11 bases. The CDR3 contains 16 residues. CDR1 and CDR2 (germline): LGHDT, YNNKEL (reference sequence). The V segment lost 4 bases and the J segment 4 bases; nucleotides outside the gene matches: 6. CDR3: CASSPGTSGPYNEQFF. As DNA, the CDR3 is TGTGCCAGCAGCCCCGGGACTAGCGGTCCTTACAATGAGCAGTTCTTC.

V gene TRBV12-5 combines with J gene TRBJ1-1; TRBD1 agrees at 8 bases. J lost 11 bases, V lost 1 base, and 3 bases had no gene match. Per germline, CDR1 LGHNT and CDR2 FRNRAP. The CDR3 is 12 amino acids. The CDR3 here is CASGLGQGRAFF. The CDR3 DNA sequence: TGTGCTAGTGGTTTGGGACAGGGGAGGGCTTTCTTT.

The chain is built from TRBV20-1 and TRBJ2-1, with 7 bases lining up with TRBD2. In germline, CDR1 is DFQATT, CDR2 SNEGSKA (reference sequence). CDR3 length equals 14 residues. V gave up 2 bases and J gave up 8 bases; unmatched junction bases: 9. The CDR3, as DNA: TGCAGTGCTAGATTCGGCGGGAGTATAGATGAGCAGTTCTTC. Encoded protein: CSARFGGSIDEQFF.

At least ten counts were recorded for this clonotype. DNA of the CDR3: TGCGCCAGCAGCCAAGAACCGTATATAGGCAATCAGCCCCAGCATTTT. Translation: CASSQEPYIGNQPQHF. The chain has TRBV4-1 and TRBJ1-5; D is ambiguous. Germline V gene sequence: CDR1 MGHRA, CDR2 YSYEKL. This CDR3 comprises 16 residues. V gave up 0 bases and J gave up 2 bases, with 11 bases separating them.

This clonotype was found many times. This chain connects TRBV5-1 to TRBJ2-7; tentative D call: TRBD1 (6 bases). V lost 3 bases and J 2 bases, leaving 9 bases between the germline ends. Germline loops: CDR1 SGHRS, CDR2 YFSETQ. This CDR3 region has 13 residues. The CDR3 region has the DNA TGCGCCAGCAGCTCAGGGGACACCTACGAGCAGTACTTC. Translated, it gives CASSSGDTYEQYF.

Ten or more counts support this clonotype. This rearrangement joins TRBV4-2 to TRBJ1-1; D may be TRBD1 (5 bases). The CDR3 runs 15 residues. Germline V gene lookup returns CDR1 LGHNA and CDR2 YNFKEQ. V lost 6 bases and J lost 2, with 16 bases in between. DNA of the CDR3: TGTGCCAGCAGTCAAAGCGACAGCCCCAACACTGAAGCTTTCTTT. As protein: CASSQSDSPNTEAFF.

This clonotype came up many times. The chain is built from TRBV5-1 and TRBJ2-3, with TRBD1 matching 9 bases. J lost 2 bases, V lost 4 bases, and 5 bases had no gene match. CDR3 length: 15 amino acids. Germline values: CDR1 SGHRS, CDR2 YFSETQ. The CDR3: CASSDGQGSTDTQYF. The CDR3, as DNA: TGCGCCAGCAGCGACGGACAGGGGTCCACAGATACGCAGTATTTT.

This clonotype was counted at least ten times. This chain uses TRBV7-2 with TRBJ2-3; D unclear. There are 14 residues in the CDR3. V gave up 3 bases and J gave up 5 bases, with 12 bases separating them. Germline lookup yields CDR1 SGHTA and CDR2 FQGNSA. In DNA, the CDR3 is TGTGCCAGCAGCTTCATGGCGAAACGAGATACGCAGTATTTT. Translated: CASSFMAKRDTQYF.